Listed below are T cell receptor beta chains from one sample, sequenced in a study of cytomegalovirus exposure and HLA in healthy donors. Data came from immunoSEQ multiplex PCR; TCRdb stores just in-frame clones and leaves some out. The sample consists of about 160,000 clones, about 85% of them appearing once. The specimen sequenced was PBMCs. These receptors came from a man aged 18-30 years in good health and CMV-seropositive. The CDR3 runs from the conserved cysteine through the conserved F or W.

>TRBV6-1|.
CASSLTGISYEQYF
>TRBV4-3|TRBJ1-2
CASSQDTGLATNYGYTF
>TRBV9|TRBJ2-5
CASSEGSRAGEQETQYF
>TRBV5-4|TRBJ2-3
CASSLGLATDTQYF
>TRBV18|TRBJ2-7
CASSPSRDSSPYEQYF
>TRBV9|TRBJ1-1
CASSVGTMDTEAFF
>TRBV5-1|TRBJ1-1
CASRQGDTEAFF
>TRBV4-3|TRBJ2-1
CASSHLGGNHNEQFF
>TRBV27|TRBJ1-1
CASSLKGGRTNTEAFF
>TRBV5-4|TRBJ1-6
CASSLGGGAGAF
>TRBV15|TRBJ2-1
CATRAGTGGYEQFF
>TRBV7-3|TRBJ1-1
CASSLSPILNTEAFF
>TRBV6-1|TRBJ2-2
CASSGLAGETGELFF
>TRBV7-8|TRBJ2-2
CASSRGTSGGSAGELFF
>TRBV13|TRBJ1-1
CASSFPPVGVTEAFF
>TRBV19|TRBJ1-1
CASQSGKTNTEAFF
>TRBV2|TRBJ2-5
CASRRGDGATQYF
>TRBV7-2|TRBJ2-2
CASSFEERGITGELFF
>TRBV6-1|TRBJ2-7
CASSVRQLYEQYF
>TRBV6-1|TRBJ2-7
CASSETQGVYEQYF
>TRBV9|TRBJ1-1
CASSVGLGGPEAFF
>TRBV5-1|TRBJ2-3
CASRLADTSTDTQYF
>TRBV2|TRBJ1-2
CASSIQEILNYGYTF
>TRBV5-1|TRBJ2-7
CASSFGGGGMEQYF
>TRBV18|TRBJ1-2
CASSPGGQGNYGYTF
>TRBV6-5|TRBJ1-1
CASSYRAGGARTEAFF
>TRBV4-3|TRBJ1-2
CASSHTGGRPSYGYTF
>TRBV19|.
CASSAKRGGPSEQYF
>TRBV5-5|TRBJ1-1
CASSRNNLNTEAFF
>TRBV5-6|TRBJ2-1
CASSRGQVQYNEQFF
>TRBV6-4|TRBJ2-5
CASGGARETQYF
>TRBV25-1|TRBJ2-5
CASSDRRAGETQYF
>TRBV6-6|TRBJ2-7
CASSFLAGNSREQYF
>TRBV7-9|TRBJ2-1
CASLLAGVHNEQFF
>TRBV11-2|TRBJ1-2
CASSLGSPNGYTF
>TRBV7-9|TRBJ1-3
CASSLWRREAGNTIYF
>TRBV13|TRBJ2-2
CASSPSRGTNTGELFF
>TRBV7-2|TRBJ2-3
CASSLVAVLAGGDTQYF
>TRBV27|TRBJ2-3
CASSLSAPQRGLTDTQYF
>TRBV27|TRBJ1-2
CASSLSWQGGYTF
>TRBV6-1|TRBJ1-6
CASSEGVGGQKRSYNSPLHF
>TRBV5-1|TRBJ2-7
CASSLNSYEQYF
>TRBV4-1|TRBJ1-1
CASSQPRGGLNTEAFF
>TRBV7-7|TRBJ2-2
CASSPVRAINTGELFF
>TRBV7-3|TRBJ2-3
CASSLTTSGGTDTQYF
>TRBV6-5|TRBJ1-1
CASSNDRGRAFF
>TRBV9|TRBJ2-7
CASSATGSEQYF
>TRBV2|TRBJ2-3
CASSDPAPSGGAEPFTDTQYF
>TRBV29-1|TRBJ1-3
CSVEPHFSGNTIYF
>TRBV14|TRBJ2-7
CASSQGLEQYF